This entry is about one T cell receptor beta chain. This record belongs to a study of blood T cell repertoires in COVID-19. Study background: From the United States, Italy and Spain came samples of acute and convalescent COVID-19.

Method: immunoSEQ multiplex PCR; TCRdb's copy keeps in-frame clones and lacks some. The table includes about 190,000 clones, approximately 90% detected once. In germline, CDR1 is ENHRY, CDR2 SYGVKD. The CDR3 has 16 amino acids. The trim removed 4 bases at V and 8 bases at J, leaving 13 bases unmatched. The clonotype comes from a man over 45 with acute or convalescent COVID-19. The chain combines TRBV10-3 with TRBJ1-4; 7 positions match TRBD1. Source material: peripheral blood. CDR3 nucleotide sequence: TGTGCCATCAGTGCCGAAAAAGGACAGGAGGGGGAAAAACTGTTTTTT. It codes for CAISAEKGQEGEKLFF.